The 5 T cell receptor beta chains given below trace back to one sample, sequenced in a study of technical replicates of blood from a handful of donors. Clones were sequenced by immunoSEQ multiplex PCR, and TCRdb holds only the in-frame ones, with some missing. The table shows roughly 68,000 clones, with 91% occurring only once. Sequencing was done on a sample of PBMCs. The receptors come from a human donor in good health. Some clones in this sample may be carry-over from other donors' samples.

This rearrangement joins TRBV4-3 to TRBJ1-2; 7 bases fit TRBD1. The CDR3 runs 14 residues. The J segment lost 3 bases and the V segment lost 1 base, leaving 2 bases of the junction unmatched. Germline CDR1 and CDR2: LGHNA and YSLEER. The CDR3 bases are TGCGCCAGCAGCCAAGGACAGGGTCACTATGGCTACACCTTC. Translation gives CASSQGQGHYGYTF.

This clone was found a few times. The chain uses TRBV4-1 and TRBJ1-1; TRBD1 matches 8 bases. Germline values: CDR1 MGHRA, CDR2 YSYEKL. This CDR3 region has 15 residues. The junction had 5 bases not matched to a gene; V was cut back by 3 bases and J by 2 bases. The CDR3 sequence is CASSHNRGVNTEAFF. The CDR3, as DNA: TGCGCCAGCAGCCACAACAGGGGGGTTAACACTGAAGCTTTCTTT.

The chain has TRBV5-4 and TRBJ2-3, with TRBD2 matching over 14 bases. V shed 5 bases, J shed 4 bases, and the junction held 12 bases outside the gene matches. The CDR3 loop spans 18 amino acids. In germline, CDR1 is SGHNT, CDR2 YYREEE (reference sequence). CDR3 loop: CASRRARLAGGPADTQYF. The CDR3 DNA reads TGTGCCAGCAGACGTGCCAGACTAGCGGGGGGGCCAGCAGATACGCAGTATTTT.

The V gene is TRBV27, the J gene TRBJ1-4, with 7 positions matching TRBD1. Germline trimming cut 6 bases from V and 8 bases from J; bases unmatched to any gene: 6. Germline-derived CDR1 and CDR2 are MNHEY and SMNVEV (reference sequence). This CDR3 region has 13 residues. CDR3 protein: CASSWDSREKLFF. The CDR3 DNA is TGTGCCAGCAGCTGGGACAGTCGGGAAAAACTGTTTTTT. Filled out from reference TRBV27 and TRBJ1-4, the complete variable domain reads EAQVTQNPRYLITVTGKKLTVTCSQNMNHEYMSWYRQDPGLGLRQIYYSMNVEVTDKGDVPEGYKVSRKEKRNFPLILESPSPNQTSLYFCASSWDSREKLFFGSGTQLSVL.

The table lists this clone with a few counts. The chain links TRBV4-3 to TRBJ2-7; 8 bases agree with TRBD1. The CDR3 covers 16 residues. Looked up from germline, CDR1 is LGHNA and CDR2 is YSLEER. The trim removed 0 bases at V and 3 bases at J, leaving 7 bases unmatched. This chain's CDR3 is CASSQEGGTGYYEQYF. The CDR3 DNA follows: TGCGCCAGCAGCCAAGAAGGGGGGACAGGATACTACGAGCAGTACTTC.